This T cell receptor (beta chain) was sequenced in a study of T cell responses to AZD1222 COVID-19 vaccine. Study-level results: Clonal diversity may have been underestimated, and the donors were mostly white British, with more females than males.

Sequencing used immunoSEQ multiplex PCR; TCRdb keeps in-frame clones, though not all of them. This table has 180,000 or so clones, about 90% appearing once. With regard to this clone: Its antigen is still unknown.

The CDR3 runs 15 residues. Germline loops: CDR1 MNHEY, CDR2 SMNVEV (reference sequence). V was pared by 9 bases and J by 0 bases, with 17 bases between. The sequence came from an adult who received the AZD1222 COVID-19 vaccine. Sequencing used peripheral blood, obtained 28 days after the second AZD1222 dose. This chain uses TRBV27 with TRBJ1-1; D ambiguous. The chain's CDR3 is CASGLRPALNTEAFF. The CDR3 DNA reads TGTGCCAGTGGGCTGCGACCGGCGCTGAACACTGAAGCTTTCTTT.